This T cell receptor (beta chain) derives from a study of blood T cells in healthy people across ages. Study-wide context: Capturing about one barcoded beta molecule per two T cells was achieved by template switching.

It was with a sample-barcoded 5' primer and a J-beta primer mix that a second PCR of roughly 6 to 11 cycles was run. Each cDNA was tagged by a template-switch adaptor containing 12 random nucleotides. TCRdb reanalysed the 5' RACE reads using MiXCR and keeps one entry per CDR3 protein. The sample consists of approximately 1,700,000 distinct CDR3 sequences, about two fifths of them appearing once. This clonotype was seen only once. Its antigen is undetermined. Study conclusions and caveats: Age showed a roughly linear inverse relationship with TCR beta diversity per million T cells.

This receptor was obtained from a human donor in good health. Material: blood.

CDR3 nucleotide sequence: TGCAGCGTTGAAGGGAAAGTCGAGGGGCAGGGGATCTACGAGCAGTACTTC. Translating gives CSVEGKVEGQGIYEQYF. The chain joins TRBV29-1 to TRBJ2-7, with TRBD1 as a possible D gene (6 bases). The germline V gene encodes CDR1 SQVTM and CDR2 ANQGSEA. The CDR3 length is 17 residues. The germline V and J ends were trimmed by 1 base and 3 bases, with 22 bases remaining between them.